The present T cell receptor (beta chain) was sequenced within a study of blood T cell repertoires in COVID-19. In the source study's methods: From reference gene primer amplification, estimates of nucleated cell counts were derived. Some clones are missing from TCRdb's copy, which holds only in-frame ones; the method was immunoSEQ multiplex PCR. V and J calls and clone size are given by that table; D and trimming were obtained from the DNA. The sample holds approximately 250,000 clones, 70% to 85% seen once. The CDR3 extends over 13 amino acids. Germline assignment: CDR1 SGHTA and CDR2 FQGNSA. Between the trimmed V and J ends, which lost 8 bases and 6 bases, there was a span of 14 bases.

The clonotype comes from a middle-aged woman who had recovered from COVID-19. The chain links TRBV7-2 to TRBJ2-1; TRBD1 might be the D (6 bases). What was sequenced was peripheral blood. CDR3 sequence (DNA): TGTGCCAGCGCTCGAGGGGGTGGCAATGAGCAGTTCTTC. As protein: CASARGGGNEQFF. Using reference TRBV7-2 and TRBJ2-1 for the parts outside the CDR3, the full variable domain is GAGVSQSPSNKVTEKGKDVELRCDPISGHTALYWYRQSLGQGLEFLIYFQGNSAPDKSGLPSDRFSAERTGGSVSTLTIQRTQQEDSAVYLCASARGGGNEQFFGPGTRLTVL.